Listed here are 28 T cell receptor beta chains from one sample, sequenced in a study of T cells in Graves' hyperthyroidism and ophthalmopathy (dated by TCRdb to the late 2010s). Preparation of the library involved multiplex PCR. Sequencing used an Illumina HiSeq 2000. The TCR beta CDR3 regions were amplified from the RNA transcripts. A first-round RT-PCR of the TCR CDR3 used the HTBI primer set with the Qiagen OneStep RT-PCR kit. In TCRdb, the public reads were trimmed at Q25 with fastp and aligned with MiXCR, with productive beta chains retained. When rows share a CDR3 protein, they turn into one entry using the most common DNA and genes. Within this sample are about 160,000 distinct CDR3 sequences, with just under 9.5% of them counted one time only. Roughly a fifth of the sample rests with the top ten. What was sequenced was blood. These receptor sequences come from a woman between 18 and 29 years old with Graves' hyperthyroidism that later progressed to Graves' ophthalmopathy.

This clonotype was observed many times. The chain carries TRBV24-1 and TRBJ2-2, with D possibly matching TRBD2 (5 bases). From germline, CDR1 is KGHDR and CDR2 SFDVKD. The CDR3 contains 15 residues. V dropped 3 bases and J dropped 7 bases, with 14 bases sitting between them. The CDR3 loop reads CATSDPGPEGGELFF. DNA of the CDR3: TGTGCCACCAGTGATCCCGGGCCCGAGGGCGGGGAGCTGTTTTTT.

The chain couples TRBV3-1 to TRBJ2-2; D could derive from TRBD1 or TRBD2 (5 bases each). Per germline, CDR1 LGHDT and CDR2 YNNKEL (reference sequence). The V and J ends lost 7 bases and 2 bases respectively, with 17 bases between them. There are 16 residues in the CDR3. The CDR3 DNA sequence: TGTGCCAGCAAAAACGGGGCTGCAAAAAACACCGGGGAGCTGTTTTTT. Amino acids: CASKNGAAKNTGELFF.

To note about this clonotype: An end of the junction does not agree with germline; a read error may underlie this. The V gene is TRBV7-7, the J gene TRBJ2-1; 8 bases agree with TRBD2. This CDR3 is 13 amino acids long. Looked up from germline, CDR1 is SSHAT and CDR2 is FNYEAQ (reference sequence). The CDR3 region is CASSPGGYNEQFF. The CDR3 DNA sequence: TGTGCTAGCAGCCCGGGAGGGTACAATGAGCAGTTCTTC.

To note about this clonotype: One end of the junction does not line up with germline, which may come from a read error. This chain connects TRBV9 to TRBJ1-1; 8 bases fit TRBD1. Germline lookup yields CDR1 SGDLS and CDR2 YYNGEE. The CDR3 length is 18 residues. The CDR3 protein is CASNVGFQGADVNTEAFF. The CDR3 DNA sequence: TGTGCCAGCAACGTAGGGTTTCAGGGGGCTGATGTGAACACTGAAGCTTTCTTT.

This rearrangement joins TRBV19 to TRBJ1-4; D is possibly TRBD1 (6 bases). The germline V and J ends were trimmed by 6 bases and 8 bases, with 13 bases remaining between them. This CDR3 spans 13 amino acids. CDR1 and CDR2 from the germline V gene are LNHDA and SQIVND (reference sequence). In DNA form, the CDR3 reads TGTGCCAGTAGGCGCAGGGGTCCCGAAAAACTGTTTTTT. It codes for CASRRRGPEKLFF.

This chain joins TRBV27 and TRBJ2-7; D possibly matches TRBD1 or TRBD2 (6 bases each). The V gene's germline CDR1 is MNHEY and CDR2 SMNVEV (reference sequence). The CDR3 contains 12 residues. V was cut by 1 base and J by 6 bases, with 7 bases left in between. CDR3 coding DNA: TGTGCCAGCAGTTTATGGGGGGCCGAGCAGTACTTC. Protein sequence: CASSLWGAEQYF.

This clonotype showed up just a few times. The V gene is TRBV20-1, the J gene TRBJ1-4; no clear D gene. CDR3 size: 11 residues. Deletions cut 6 bases from V and 8 bases from J, with 10 bases between. The V gene's germline CDR1 is DFQATT and CDR2 SNEGSKA (reference sequence). CDR3 nucleotides: TGCAGTGCAGGACTCGGCGAAAAACTGTTTTTT. Residues: CSAGLGEKLFF.

The genes are TRBV20-1 and TRBJ2-5; the match to TRBD2 covers 9 bases. The germline CDR1 and CDR2 sequences are DFQATT and SNEGSKA (reference sequence). There are 13 residues in the CDR3. V was pared by 5 bases and J by 5 bases, with 6 bases of the junction left unmatched. This CDR3 is CSAPRGTSETQYF. In DNA form, the CDR3 reads TGCAGTGCTCCTAGGGGGACTAGCGAGACCCAGTACTTC.

This clonotype appeared a few times. The chain is built from TRBV20-1 and TRBJ1-3; D is unclear. Germline-derived CDR1 and CDR2 are DFQATT and SNEGSKA (reference sequence). The CDR3 has 15 amino acids. The V end lost 4 bases, the J end lost 0 bases, and 13 bases lay between the germline ends. The CDR3 here is CSATRGLNSGNTIYF. In DNA, the CDR3 is TGCAGTGCTACGCGTGGGCTAAACTCTGGAAACACCATATATTTT.

This chain uses TRBV19 with TRBJ1-2, with 11 bases that match TRBD1. Unmatched junction bases numbered 17, after V lost 7 bases and J lost 10 bases. The CDR3 is 16 residues long. Germline CDR1 reads LNHDA; CDR2 reads SQIVND (reference sequence). The CDR3: CASTLKRTGGVSDYTF. CDR3 DNA sequence: TGTGCCAGTACCTTAAAAAGGACAGGGGGCGTGAGTGACTACACCTTC.

This clonotype was observed many times. The chain employs TRBV6-1 and TRBJ2-7; possible D gene TRBD1, 7 bases. The CDR3 spans 15 residues. In germline, CDR1 is MNHNS, CDR2 SASEGT. Trimming took 5 bases from V and 7 from J, leaving 21 bases between them. The CDR3, as DNA: TGTGCCAGCAGTCGCCGCGACAGGGAGGTGGGGGAGCAGTACTTC. Translated, it gives CASSRRDREVGEQYF.

This clonotype was detected ten times or more. The chain combines TRBV20-1 with TRBJ2-3; 8 bases are shared with TRBD2. The CDR3 contains 15 residues. Looked up from germline, CDR1 is DFQATT and CDR2 is SNEGSKA (reference sequence). After removal of 5 bases from V and 5 bases from J, the junction contained 12 bases not matched to a gene. In DNA form, the CDR3 reads TGCAGTGCTTCTCGTAGCGGGACGGGTAGAGATACGCAGTATTTT. Translation gives CSASRSGTGRDTQYF.

This clonotype showed up many times. The chain recombines TRBV20-1 with TRBJ2-1; unclear D gene. This CDR3 region has 13 residues. CDR1 and CDR2 from the germline V gene are DFQATT and SNEGSKA (reference sequence). V was clipped by 5 bases and J by 3 bases, with 11 bases between them. The CDR3 bases are TGCAGTGCTGCTAATTATGACTACAATGAGCAGTTCTTC. It specifies CSAANYDYNEQFF.

Remarks on this clonotype: A single base separates this from a much larger clone, so it may be a read error. The rearrangement joins TRBV30 to TRBJ2-3; perhaps D is TRBD1 or TRBD2 (5 bases each). The CDR3 spans 16 residues. Germline lookup yields CDR1 GTSNPN and CDR2 SVGIG (reference sequence). The CDR3 DNA reads TGTGTCTGGGACCCCGGGACCAACCGGCGAACAGATACGCAGTATTTT. Translated, it gives CVWDPGTNRRTDTQYF.

This clonotype was detected many times. The CDR3 here is CASSSGSYNEQFF. CDR3 coding DNA: TGTGCCAGCAGCTCGGGGTCGTACAATGAGCAGTTCTTC. The genes are TRBV7-2 and TRBJ2-1, with a tentative D call TRBD2 (5 bases). The CDR3 is 13 amino acids. Germline V gives CDR1 SGHTA, CDR2 FQGNSA. The germline V and J ends were trimmed by 4 bases and 4 bases, with 8 bases remaining between them.

The chain employs TRBV15 and TRBJ1-4, with TRBD1 matching 7 bases. Losses at the gene ends were 2 bases for V and 6 bases for J; bases not matched to a gene: 6. Germline V lookup: CDR1 LNHNV, CDR2 YYDKDF (reference sequence). The CDR3 is 15 amino acids. The CDR3 spells CATSRLGQVDEKLFF. The CDR3 bases are TGTGCCACCAGCAGACTAGGACAGGTGGATGAAAAACTGTTTTTT.

As concerns this clonotype: A single base separates this from a much larger clone, so it may be a read error. V is TRBV20-1 and J is TRBJ2-5, with D possibly being TRBD2 (6 bases). Germline V lookup: CDR1 DFQATT, CDR2 SNEGSKA (reference sequence). This CDR3 is 13 amino acids long. In DNA, the CDR3 is TGCAGTGCCTATAGAGGGCCGGGAGAGATCCAGTACTTC. It codes for CSAYRGPGEIQYF.

This clonotype was observed at least ten times. The rearrangement joins TRBV12-3 or TRBV12-4 to TRBJ2-1, with D possibly being TRBD1 (6 bases). V lost 1 base, J lost 10 bases, and 8 bases lay in between. The CDR3 is 12 residues long. CDR3 nucleotides: TGTGCCAGCAGTTTAGTCGGGACAGAGCAGTTCTTC. It yields the protein CASSLVGTEQFF.

This clonotype was seen repeatedly, ten times or more. The V and J genes are TRBV7-9 and TRBJ1-1; TRBD1 is a possible D gene (5 bases). Trimming left V 1 base short and J 1 base short, with 10 bases between. CDR1 and CDR2 from the germline V gene are SEHNR and FQNEAQ (reference sequence). The length of the CDR3 is 15 residues. CDR3 coding DNA: TGTGCCAGCAGCTTAGGCACCACAGGGAACACTGAAGCTTTCTTT. Protein product: CASSLGTTGNTEAFF. The entire variable domain, with the rest obtained from reference TRBV7-9 and TRBJ1-1, is as follows: DTGVSQNPRHKITKRGQNVTFRCDPISEHNRLYWYRQTLGQGPEFLTYFQNEAQLEKSRLLSDRFSAERPKGSFSTLEIQRTEQGDSAMYLCASSLGTTGNTEAFFGQGTRLTVV.

This clonotype was seen ten or more times. The chain joins TRBV9 to TRBJ1-1, with 8 bases lining up with TRBD1. CDR1 and CDR2 from the germline V gene are SGDLS and YYNGEE. This CDR3 is 14 amino acids long. V lost 2 bases, J lost 5 bases, and 5 bases stayed unmatched. In DNA, the CDR3 is TGTGCCAGCAGCGTCCGGGACAGGCAGACTGAAGCTTTCTTT. As protein: CASSVRDRQTEAFF.

CDR3 DNA sequence: TGTGCCAGTAGTATTTACCGCGAATCGGGTTCACCCCTCCACTTT. It is translated as CASSIYRESGSPLHF. The V and J genes are TRBV19 and TRBJ1-6, with D unresolved. The CDR3 spans 15 residues. V was shortened by 3 bases and J by 9 bases, with 15 bases between the two germline ends. Germline CDR1 reads LNHDA; CDR2 reads SQIVND (reference sequence).

This clonotype was recorded at least ten times. The chain recombines TRBV29-1 with TRBJ1-1, with unresolved D. V was clipped by 6 bases and J by 1 base, with 3 bases between them. The germline V gene has CDR1 SQVTM and CDR2 ANQGSEA. There are 10 residues in the CDR3. The CDR3 DNA reads TGCAGCGTGAGGAACACTGAAGCTTTCTTT. It encodes CSVRNTEAFF.

This clonotype has at least ten counts. The chain couples TRBV27 to TRBJ2-5, with a weak D call TRBD1 (6 bases). Trimming cost V 0 bases and J 4 bases, with 12 bases left between them. CDR3 length: 15 amino acids. Per the germline V gene, CDR1 is MNHEY and CDR2 is SMNVEV (reference sequence). The CDR3 reads CASSLSQGFGETQYF. CDR3 nucleotide sequence: TGTGCCAGCAGTTTATCACAGGGATTCGGAGAGACCCAGTACTTC.

The sample holds many counts of this clonotype. This chain connects TRBV20-1 to TRBJ2-1, with D uncertain. Germline CDR1 is DFQATT and CDR2 is SNEGSKA (reference sequence). The CDR3 covers 10 residues. V was pared by 5 bases and J by 7 bases, with 6 bases between. CDR3 in DNA: TGCAGTGCTTTCTCGAATGAGCAGTTCTTC. Residues: CSAFSNEQFF.

This clonotype was seen ten or more times. The rearrangement joins TRBV12-3 or TRBV12-4 to TRBJ1-5; D call uncertain. CDR3 size: 13 residues. V lost 6 bases and J lost 7, with 13 bases in between. The CDR3 coding sequence is TGTGCCAGCAGCCACAAAGACCGGCAGCCCCAGCATTTT. Its protein is CASSHKDRQPQHF.

The genes are TRBV19 and TRBJ1-5; D ambiguous. Germline V gives CDR1 LNHDA, CDR2 SQIVND (reference sequence). Trimming shortened V by 5 bases and J by 3 bases, and 8 bases separated the two germline ends. This CDR3 contains 13 residues. CDR3 in amino acids: CASSYGFNQPQHF. CDR3 nucleotides: TGTGCCAGTAGTTATGGGTTCAATCAGCCCCAGCATTTT.

In its sample, this clonotype was seen many times. This chain connects TRBV6-5 to TRBJ2-5; 7 bases align to TRBD2. Germline V gene lookup returns CDR1 MNHEY and CDR2 SVGAGI. The CDR3 loop spans 15 amino acids. Losses at the gene ends were 2 bases for V and 1 base for J; bases not matched to a gene: 4. CDR3 DNA sequence: TGTGCCAGCAGTTACGGAGCGGGATCCCAAGAGACCCAGTACTTC. Residues: CASSYGAGSQETQYF.

This clonotype came up a few times. The V call is TRBV19, the J call TRBJ1-5, with D tentatively TRBD1 (5 bases). The ends were cut back, 7 bases at V and 4 bases at J, with 20 bases in the middle. Germline-derived CDR1 and CDR2 are LNHDA and SQIVND (reference sequence). This CDR3 spans 16 amino acids. The CDR3 sequence is CASKDSSLRWNQPQHF. The CDR3, as DNA: TGTGCCAGTAAAGACAGCTCACTAAGGTGGAATCAGCCCCAGCATTTT.